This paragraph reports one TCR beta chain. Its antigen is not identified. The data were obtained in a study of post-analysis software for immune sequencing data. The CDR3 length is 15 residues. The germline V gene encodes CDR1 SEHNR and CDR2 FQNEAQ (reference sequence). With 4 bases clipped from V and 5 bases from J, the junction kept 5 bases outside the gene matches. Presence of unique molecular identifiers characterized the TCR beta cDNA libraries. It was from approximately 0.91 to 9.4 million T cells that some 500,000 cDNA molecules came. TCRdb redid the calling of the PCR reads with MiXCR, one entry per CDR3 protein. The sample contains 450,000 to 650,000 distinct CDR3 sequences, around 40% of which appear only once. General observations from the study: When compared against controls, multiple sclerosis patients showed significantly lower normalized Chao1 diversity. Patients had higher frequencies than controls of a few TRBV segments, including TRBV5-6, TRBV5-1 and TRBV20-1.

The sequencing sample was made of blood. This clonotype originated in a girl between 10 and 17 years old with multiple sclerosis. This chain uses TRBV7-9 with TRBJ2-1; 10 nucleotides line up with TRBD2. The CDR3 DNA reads TGTGCCAGCAGCTCCGTACTAGCGGGGCACAATGAGCAGTTCTTC. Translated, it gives CASSSVLAGHNEQFF.